Shown below are 8 T cell receptor beta chains from a single sample sequenced in a study of memory CD4+ T cells and cytomegalovirus serostatus. Sequencing used immunoSEQ multiplex PCR; TCRdb keeps in-frame clones, though not all of them. Of around 63,000 clones listed, less than 85% are singletons. The sort gate was single viable CD3+CD4+CD8-CD45RO+ cells for memory CD4+ T cells. The sample taken for sequencing was memory CD4+ T cells from blood. The receptors stem from an adult in good health and CMV-seronegative. Some clones in this sample may be carry-over from other donors' samples.

This clone came up once. The J gene is TRBJ1-2, the V gene TRBV19; TRBD1 agrees at 7 bases. In germline, CDR1 is LNHDA, CDR2 SQIVND (reference sequence). With 5 bases clipped from V and 2 bases from J, the junction kept 5 bases outside the gene matches. The CDR3 is 14 amino acids. CDR3 bases: TGTGCCAGTAGTCGGGACAGAGTCAACTATGGCTACACCTTC. Protein sequence: CASSRDRVNYGYTF.

The gene calls are TRBV10-3 and TRBJ1-5; D unresolved. The V end lost 4 bases, the J end lost 4 bases, and 11 bases lay between the germline ends. Germline CDR1 is ENHRY and CDR2 is SYGVKD. There are 14 residues in the CDR3. The CDR3 DNA reads TGTGCCATCAGTGCGGATTATCGGAATCAGCCCCAGCATTTT. It codes for CAISADYRNQPQHF.

J is TRBJ2-7 and V is TRBV7-2, with 11 bases lining up with TRBD2. Germline CDR1 SGHTA, CDR2 FQGNSA. This CDR3 region has 13 residues. Trimming cost V 5 bases and J 9 bases; bases outside gene matches: 6. In DNA form, the CDR3 reads TGTGCCAGCAGCCCGGGACTAGCGGCAGGGCAGTACTTC. This encodes CASSPGLAAGQYF. The entire variable domain, with the rest obtained from reference TRBV7-2 and TRBJ2-7, is as follows: GAGVSQSPSNKVTEKGKDVELRCDPISGHTALYWYRQSLGQGLEFLIYFQGNSAPDKSGLPSDRFSAERTGGSVSTLTIQRTQQEDSAVYLCASSPGLAAGQYFGPGTRLTVT.

The J gene is TRBJ2-5, the V gene TRBV5-1; the D gene could be TRBD1 or TRBD2 (5 bases each). CDR3 length equals 17 residues. The V end lost 4 bases, the J end lost 1 base, and 20 bases lay between the germline ends. Germline V lookup: CDR1 SGHRS, CDR2 YFSETQ. The CDR3 DNA follows: TGCGCCAGCAGCCCGACCCCGGGACCAACCTCCCAAGAGACCCAGTACTTC. It is translated as CASSPTPGPTSQETQYF. The full variable domain, with the rest looked up from reference TRBV5-1 and TRBJ2-5, is KAGVTQTPRYLIKTRGQQVTLSCSPISGHRSVSWYQQTPGQGLQFLFEYFSETQRNKGNFPGRFSGRQFSNSRSEMNVSTLELGDSALYLCASSPTPGPTSQETQYFGPGTRLLVL.

The chain couples TRBV5-1 to TRBJ1-1, with TRBD1 identical over 7 bases. The CDR3 length is 16 residues. V shed 1 base and J 0 bases; nucleotides not matched to a gene: 6. Germline CDR1 SGHRS, CDR2 YFSETQ. As DNA, the CDR3 is TGCGCCAGCAGCTTGTCGACAGGGATAATGAACACTGAAGCTTTCTTT. Amino acids: CASSLSTGIMNTEAFF.

This clone was seen a few times. The chain combines TRBV4-2 with TRBJ2-7, with a possible D match to TRBD2 (6 bases). This CDR3 spans 13 amino acids. The V gene's germline CDR1 is LGHNA and CDR2 YNFKEQ. V shed 4 bases and J shed 2 bases, with 9 bases lying between them. As DNA, the CDR3 is TGTGCCAGCAGCCGGGGGGATACCTACGAGCAGTACTTC. Translated: CASSRGDTYEQYF.

This clone was recorded once. This chain joins TRBV5-5 and TRBJ1-5; D ambiguous. V lost 0 bases and J 6 bases, leaving 10 bases between the germline ends. Germline CDR1 reads SGHKS; CDR2 reads YYEKEE (reference sequence). CDR3 length equals 14 residues. CDR3 sequence (DNA): TGTGCCAGCAGCTTGGCCGGCTTTACTCAGCCCCAGCATTTT. Encoded protein: CASSLAGFTQPQHF.

The chain carries TRBV6-1 and TRBJ1-5; a weak D match, TRBD1 (5 bases). The CDR3 runs 13 residues. Between the trimmed V and J ends, which lost 8 bases and 7 bases, there was a span of 15 bases. The germline V gene has CDR1 MNHNS and CDR2 SASEGT. CDR3 amino acids: CASSWGDLQPQHF. DNA of the CDR3: TGTGCCAGCTCCTGGGGGGACTTGCAGCCCCAGCATTTT.